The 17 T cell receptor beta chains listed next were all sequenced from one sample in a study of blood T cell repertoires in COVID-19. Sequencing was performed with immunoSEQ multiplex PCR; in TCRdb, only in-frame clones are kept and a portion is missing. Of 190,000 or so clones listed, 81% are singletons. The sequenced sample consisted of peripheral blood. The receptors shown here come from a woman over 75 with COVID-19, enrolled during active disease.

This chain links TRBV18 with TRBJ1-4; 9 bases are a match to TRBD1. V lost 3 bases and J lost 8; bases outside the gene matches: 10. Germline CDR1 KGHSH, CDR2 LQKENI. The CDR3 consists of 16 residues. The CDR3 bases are TGTGCCAGCTCACCGGAATCCGGGACAGGGATCGAAAAACTGTTTTTT. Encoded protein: CASSPESGTGIEKLFF.

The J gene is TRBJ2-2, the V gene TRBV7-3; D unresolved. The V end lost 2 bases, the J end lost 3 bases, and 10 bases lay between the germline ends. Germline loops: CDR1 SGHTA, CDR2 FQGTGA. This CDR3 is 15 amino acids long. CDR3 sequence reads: CASSLSPGDTGELFF. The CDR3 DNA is TGTGCCAGCAGCTTATCTCCAGGCGACACCGGGGAGCTGTTTTTT.

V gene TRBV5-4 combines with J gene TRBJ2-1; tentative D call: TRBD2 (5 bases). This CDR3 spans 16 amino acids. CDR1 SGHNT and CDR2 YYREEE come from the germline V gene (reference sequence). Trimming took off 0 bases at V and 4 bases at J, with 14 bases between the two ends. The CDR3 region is CASSLGLPPGYNEQFF. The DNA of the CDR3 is TGTGCCAGCAGCTTGGGACTACCACCGGGATACAATGAGCAGTTCTTC. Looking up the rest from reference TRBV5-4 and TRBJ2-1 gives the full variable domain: ETGVTQSPTHLIKTRGQQVTLRCSSQSGHNTVSWYQQALGQGPQFIFQYYREEENGRGNFPPRFSGLQFPNYSSELNVNALELDDSALYLCASSLGLPPGYNEQFFGPGTRLTVL.

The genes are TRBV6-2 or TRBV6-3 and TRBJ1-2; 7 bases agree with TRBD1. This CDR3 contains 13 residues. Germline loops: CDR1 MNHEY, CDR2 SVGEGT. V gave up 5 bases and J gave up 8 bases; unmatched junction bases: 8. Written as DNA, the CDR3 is TGTGCCAGCAGTCCGACAGGGCTGCGGGGCTACACCTTC. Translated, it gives CASSPTGLRGYTF.

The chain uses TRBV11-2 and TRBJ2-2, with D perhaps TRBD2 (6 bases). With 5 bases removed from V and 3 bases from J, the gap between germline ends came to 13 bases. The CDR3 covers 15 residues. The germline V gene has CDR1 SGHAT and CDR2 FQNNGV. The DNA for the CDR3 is TGTGCCAGCAGCCCCACGGGAGCAGACACCGGGGAGCTGTTTTTT. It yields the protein CASSPTGADTGELFF.

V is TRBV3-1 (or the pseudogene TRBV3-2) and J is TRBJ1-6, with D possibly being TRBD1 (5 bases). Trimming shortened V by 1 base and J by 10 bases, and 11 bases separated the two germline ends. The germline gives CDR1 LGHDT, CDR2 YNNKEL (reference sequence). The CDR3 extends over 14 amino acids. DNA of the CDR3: TGTGCCAGCAGCCAAGGGAGGGGACGATCACCCCTCCACTTT. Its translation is CASSQGRGRSPLHF.

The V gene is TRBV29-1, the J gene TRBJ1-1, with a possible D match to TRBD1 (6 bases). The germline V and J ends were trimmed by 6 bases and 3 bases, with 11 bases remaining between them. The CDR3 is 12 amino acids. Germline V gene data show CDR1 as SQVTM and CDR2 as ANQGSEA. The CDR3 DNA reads TGCAGCGTAGAACACAGGGACACTGAAGCTTTCTTT. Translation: CSVEHRDTEAFF.

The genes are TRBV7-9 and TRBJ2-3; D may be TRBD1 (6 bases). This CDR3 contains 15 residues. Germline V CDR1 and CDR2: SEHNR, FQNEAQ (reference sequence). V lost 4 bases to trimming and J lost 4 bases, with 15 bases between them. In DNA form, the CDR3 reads TGTGCCAGCAGCTACGGCCGTGGGGGCGCAGATACGCAGTATTTT. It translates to CASSYGRGGADTQYF.

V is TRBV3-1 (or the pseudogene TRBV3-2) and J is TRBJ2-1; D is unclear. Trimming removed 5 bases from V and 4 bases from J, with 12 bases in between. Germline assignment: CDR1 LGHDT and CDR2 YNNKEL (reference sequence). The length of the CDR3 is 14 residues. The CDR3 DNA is TGTGCCAGCAGCGAGTATATAAAGTACAATGAGCAGTTCTTC. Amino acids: CASSEYIKYNEQFF.

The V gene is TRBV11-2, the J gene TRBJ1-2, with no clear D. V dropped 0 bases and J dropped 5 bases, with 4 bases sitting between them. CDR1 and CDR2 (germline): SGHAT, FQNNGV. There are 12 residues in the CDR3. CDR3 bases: TGTGCCAGCAGCTTAGAAGCTTATGGCTACACCTTC. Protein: CASSLEAYGYTF.

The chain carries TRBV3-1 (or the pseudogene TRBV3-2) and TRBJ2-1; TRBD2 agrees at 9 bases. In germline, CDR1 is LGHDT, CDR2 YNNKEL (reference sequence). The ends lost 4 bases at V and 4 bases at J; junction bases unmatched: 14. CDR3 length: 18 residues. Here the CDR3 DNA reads TGTGCCAGCAGCCCAAAGCATCCGGGACTAGCTGCGTACAATGAGCAGTTCTTC. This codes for CASSPKHPGLAAYNEQFF.

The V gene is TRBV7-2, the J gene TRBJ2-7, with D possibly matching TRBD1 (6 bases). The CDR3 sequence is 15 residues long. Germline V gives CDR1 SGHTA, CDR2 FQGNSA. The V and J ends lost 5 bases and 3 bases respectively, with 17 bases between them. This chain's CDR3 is CASSLSSGTFYEQYF. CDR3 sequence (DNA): TGTGCCAGCAGCCTATCTTCCGGGACATTCTACGAGCAGTACTTC.

As DNA, the CDR3 is TGCGCCAGCAGTCTCCTGGACAGGGGGCTGAGCTATGGCTACACCTTC. This translates into CASSLLDRGLSYGYTF. J is TRBJ1-2 and V is TRBV23-1; TRBD1 agrees at 11 bases. TRBV23-1 has ORF status, its function being uncertain. V was pared by 4 bases and J by 4 bases, with 8 bases of the junction left unmatched. This CDR3 is built from 16 residues.

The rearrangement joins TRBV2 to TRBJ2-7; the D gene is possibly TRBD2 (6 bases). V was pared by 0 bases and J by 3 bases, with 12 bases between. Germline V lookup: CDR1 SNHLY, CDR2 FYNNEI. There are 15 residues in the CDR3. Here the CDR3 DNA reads TGTGCCAGCAGTGAAGCGCTCGGGGGATACTACGAGCAGTACTTC. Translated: CASSEALGGYYEQYF.

The CDR3 bases are TGTGCCAGCAGCCATCTAGCGGAAAGAGCCAAAAACATTCAGTACTTC. It codes for CASSHLAERAKNIQYF. V is TRBV5-6 and J is TRBJ2-4; 7 positions agree with TRBD2. The germline V gene has CDR1 SGHDT and CDR2 YYEEEE. J gave up 0 bases and V 4 bases, and 7 bases lay outside the gene matches. The CDR3 sequence is 16 residues long.

The CDR3 loop is CASTESPQETQYF. The CDR3 bases are TGCGCCAGCACCGAAAGCCCCCAAGAGACCCAGTACTTC. The V call is TRBV10-2, the J call TRBJ2-5, with D hard to call. CDR3 length equals 13 residues. Germline CDR1 and CDR2: WSHSY and SAAADI. Trimming took 7 bases from V and 1 from J, leaving 10 bases between them.

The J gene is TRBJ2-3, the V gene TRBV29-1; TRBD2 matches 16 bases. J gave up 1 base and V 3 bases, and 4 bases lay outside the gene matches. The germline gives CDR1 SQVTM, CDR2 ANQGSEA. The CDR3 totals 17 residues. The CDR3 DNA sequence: TGCAGCGTTGATGGGACTAGCGGGGGGGGTGGCACAGATACGCAGTATTTT. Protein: CSVDGTSGGGGTDTQYF.